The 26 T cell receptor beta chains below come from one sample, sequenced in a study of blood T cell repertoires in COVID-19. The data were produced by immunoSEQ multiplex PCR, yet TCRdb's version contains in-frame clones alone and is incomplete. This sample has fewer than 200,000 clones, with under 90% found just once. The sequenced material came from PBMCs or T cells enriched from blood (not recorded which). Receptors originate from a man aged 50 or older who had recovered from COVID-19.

The DNA for the CDR3 is TGTGCCAGCAGTTATGCGAGGACAGCTAATGAAAAACTGTTTTTT. Protein: CASSYARTANEKLFF. V is TRBV6-2 or TRBV6-3 and J is TRBJ1-4, with TRBD1 as a possible D gene (6 bases). V lost 3 bases to trimming and J lost 3 bases, with 11 bases between them. Germline loops: CDR1 MNHEY, CDR2 SVGEGT. The CDR3 sequence is 15 residues long.

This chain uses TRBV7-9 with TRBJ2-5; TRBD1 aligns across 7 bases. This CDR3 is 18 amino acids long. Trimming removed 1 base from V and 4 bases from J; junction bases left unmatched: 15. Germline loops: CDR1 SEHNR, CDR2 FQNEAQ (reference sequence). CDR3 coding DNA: TGTGCCAGCAGCTTAGTAGGGGGCCAAGGTTTTGTAAGAGAGACCCAGTACTTC. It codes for CASSLVGGQGFVRETQYF.

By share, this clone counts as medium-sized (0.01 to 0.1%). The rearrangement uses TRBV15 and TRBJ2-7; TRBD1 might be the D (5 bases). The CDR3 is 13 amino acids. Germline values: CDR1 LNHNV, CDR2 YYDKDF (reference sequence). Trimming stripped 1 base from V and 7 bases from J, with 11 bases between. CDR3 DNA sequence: TGTGCCACCAGCAGAGGGGGTCCAGGGGAGCAGTACTTC. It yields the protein CATSRGGPGEQYF.

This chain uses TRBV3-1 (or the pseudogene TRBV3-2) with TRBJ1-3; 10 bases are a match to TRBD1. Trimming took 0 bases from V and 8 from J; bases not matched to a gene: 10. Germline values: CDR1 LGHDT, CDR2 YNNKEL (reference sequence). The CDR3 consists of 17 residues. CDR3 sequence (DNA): TGTGCCAGCAGCCAAGATATACCGACAGGGGGCATAGACACCATATATTTT. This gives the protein CASSQDIPTGGIDTIYF.

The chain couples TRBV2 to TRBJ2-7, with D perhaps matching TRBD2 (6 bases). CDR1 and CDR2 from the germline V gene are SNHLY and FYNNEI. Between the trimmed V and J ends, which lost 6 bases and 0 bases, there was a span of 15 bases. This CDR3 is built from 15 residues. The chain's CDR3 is CASSQDGLSSYEQYF. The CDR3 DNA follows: TGTGCCAGCAGCCAAGACGGACTATCCTCCTACGAGCAGTACTTC.

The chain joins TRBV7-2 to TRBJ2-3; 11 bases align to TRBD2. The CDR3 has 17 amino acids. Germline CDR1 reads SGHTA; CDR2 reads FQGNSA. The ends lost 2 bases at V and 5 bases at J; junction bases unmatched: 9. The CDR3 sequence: CASSLSGSGGAGDTQYF. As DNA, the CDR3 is TGTGCCAGCAGCTTAAGCGGTAGCGGGGGGGCCGGAGATACGCAGTATTTT.

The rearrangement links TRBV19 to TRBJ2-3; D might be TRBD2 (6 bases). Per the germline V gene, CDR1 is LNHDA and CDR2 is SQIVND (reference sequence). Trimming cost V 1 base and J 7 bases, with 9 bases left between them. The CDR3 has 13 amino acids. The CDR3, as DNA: TGTGCCAGTAGTATAGCTCGGGGGAATACGCAGTATTTT. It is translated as CASSIARGNTQYF.

CDR3 sequence (DNA): TGTGCCAGCAGCCAACCAGGGGGCGACTATGGCTACACCTTC. The encoded protein is CASSQPGGDYGYTF. This chain joins TRBV4-2 and TRBJ1-2; 8 positions match TRBD1. V lost 2 bases, J lost 3 bases, and 2 bases stayed unmatched. The CDR3 is made up of 14 amino acids. Germline V CDR1 and CDR2: LGHNA, YNFKEQ.

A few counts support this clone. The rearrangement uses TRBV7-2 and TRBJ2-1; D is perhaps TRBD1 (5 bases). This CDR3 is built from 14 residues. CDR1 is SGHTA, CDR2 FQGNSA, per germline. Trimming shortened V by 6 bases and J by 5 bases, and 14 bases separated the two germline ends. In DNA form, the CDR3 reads TGTGCCAGCAGACCTCGCGCAGGGAACAATGAGCAGTTCTTC. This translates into CASRPRAGNNEQFF.

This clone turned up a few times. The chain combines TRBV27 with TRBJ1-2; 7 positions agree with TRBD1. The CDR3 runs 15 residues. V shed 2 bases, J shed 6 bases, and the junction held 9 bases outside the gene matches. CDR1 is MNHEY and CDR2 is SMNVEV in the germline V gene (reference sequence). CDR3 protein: CASSLRGTELDGYTF. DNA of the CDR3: TGTGCCAGCAGTTTAAGAGGGACAGAACTAGATGGCTACACCTTC.

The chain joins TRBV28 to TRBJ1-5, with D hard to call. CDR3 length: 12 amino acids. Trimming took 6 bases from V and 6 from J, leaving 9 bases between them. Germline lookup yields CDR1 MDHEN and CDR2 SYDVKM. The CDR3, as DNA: TGTGCCAGCAGCCAAACTGGTCAGCCCCAGCATTTT. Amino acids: CASSQTGQPQHF.

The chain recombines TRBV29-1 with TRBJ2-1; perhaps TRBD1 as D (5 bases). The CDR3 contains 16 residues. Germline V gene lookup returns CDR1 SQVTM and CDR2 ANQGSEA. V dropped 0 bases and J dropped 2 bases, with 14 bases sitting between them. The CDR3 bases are TGCAGCGTTGAAGATCTTGGGGCACAGACCTACAATGAGCAGTTCTTC. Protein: CSVEDLGAQTYNEQFF.

This CDR3 is CASSVDLTANYGYTF. CDR3 sequence (DNA): TGTGCCAGCAGCGTAGACCTCACAGCTAACTATGGCTACACCTTC. This chain uses TRBV9 with TRBJ1-2; D gene uncertain. The V end was cut by 0 bases, the J end by 0 bases, with 9 bases between. CDR1 SGDLS and CDR2 YYNGEE come from the germline V gene. The CDR3 contains 15 residues.

The CDR3 loop reads CASSKPGGHTQYF. CDR3 coding DNA: TGTGCCAGCAGTAAACCGGGAGGGCATACGCAGTATTTT. The chain employs TRBV6-5 and TRBJ2-3; 8 nucleotides line up with TRBD2. This CDR3 comprises 13 residues. Germline CDR1 is MNHEY and CDR2 is SVGAGI. J was trimmed by 7 bases and V by 5 bases; bases with no gene match: 5.

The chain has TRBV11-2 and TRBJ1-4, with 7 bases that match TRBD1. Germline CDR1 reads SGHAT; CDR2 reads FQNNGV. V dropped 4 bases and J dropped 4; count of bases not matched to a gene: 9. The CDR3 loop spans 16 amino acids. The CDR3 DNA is TGTGCCAGCAGCTCGGGACAGTTTGTCATTAATGAAAAACTGTTTTTT. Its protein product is CASSSGQFVINEKLFF.

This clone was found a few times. CDR3 nucleotide sequence: TGCGCCAGCCGCAGTGGGACAGCAAACTATGGCTACACCTTC. Translating gives CASRSGTANYGYTF. The V call is TRBV4-1, the J call TRBJ1-2; 7 bases agree with TRBD1. CDR3 length: 14 amino acids. V lost 8 bases, J lost 2 bases, and 8 bases stayed unmatched. CDR1 is MGHRA, CDR2 YSYEKL, per germline.

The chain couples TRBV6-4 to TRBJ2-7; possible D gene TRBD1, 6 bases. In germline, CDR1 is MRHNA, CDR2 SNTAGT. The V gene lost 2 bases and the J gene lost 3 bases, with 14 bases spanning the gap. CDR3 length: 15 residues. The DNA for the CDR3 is TGTGCCAGCAGTGACACGCCAGGACAGAGCTACGAGCAGTACTTC. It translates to CASSDTPGQSYEQYF.

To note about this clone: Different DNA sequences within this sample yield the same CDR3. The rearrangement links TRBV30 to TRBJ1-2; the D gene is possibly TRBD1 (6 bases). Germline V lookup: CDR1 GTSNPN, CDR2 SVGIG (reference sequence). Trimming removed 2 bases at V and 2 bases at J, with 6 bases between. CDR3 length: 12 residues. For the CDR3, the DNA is TGTGCCTGGAGTAGGGGGAACTATGGCTACACCTTC. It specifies CAWSRGNYGYTF.

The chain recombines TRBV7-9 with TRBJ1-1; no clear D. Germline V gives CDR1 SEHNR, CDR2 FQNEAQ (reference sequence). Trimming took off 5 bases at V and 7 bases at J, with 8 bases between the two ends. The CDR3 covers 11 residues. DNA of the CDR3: TGTGCCAGCAGCCAGCAGGATGAAGCTTTCTTT. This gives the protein CASSQQDEAFF.

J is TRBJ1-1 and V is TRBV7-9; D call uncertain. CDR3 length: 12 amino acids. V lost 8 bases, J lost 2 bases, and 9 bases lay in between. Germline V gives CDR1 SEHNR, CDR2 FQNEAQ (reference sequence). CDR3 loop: CASGLQNTEAFF. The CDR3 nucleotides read TGTGCCAGCGGGCTACAAAACACTGAAGCTTTCTTT.

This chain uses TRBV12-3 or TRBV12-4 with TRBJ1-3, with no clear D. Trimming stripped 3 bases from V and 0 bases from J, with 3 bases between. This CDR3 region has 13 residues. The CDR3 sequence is CASSFFSGNTIYF. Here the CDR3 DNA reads TGTGCCAGCAGTTTCTTCTCTGGAAACACCATATATTTT.

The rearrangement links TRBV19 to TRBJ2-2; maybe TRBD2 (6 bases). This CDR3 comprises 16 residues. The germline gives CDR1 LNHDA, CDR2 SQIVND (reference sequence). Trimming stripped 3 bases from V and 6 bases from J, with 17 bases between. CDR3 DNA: TGTGCCAGTAGTATTTACGGCGGGGTACCTTCCGGGGAGCTGTTTTTT. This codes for CASSIYGGVPSGELFF.

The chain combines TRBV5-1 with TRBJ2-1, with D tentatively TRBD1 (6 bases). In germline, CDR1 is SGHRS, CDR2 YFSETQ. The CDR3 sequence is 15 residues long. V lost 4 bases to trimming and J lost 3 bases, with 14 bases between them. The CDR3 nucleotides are TGCGCCAGCAGCCACACCGGGACACTCTACAATGAGCAGTTCTTC. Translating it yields CASSHTGTLYNEQFF.

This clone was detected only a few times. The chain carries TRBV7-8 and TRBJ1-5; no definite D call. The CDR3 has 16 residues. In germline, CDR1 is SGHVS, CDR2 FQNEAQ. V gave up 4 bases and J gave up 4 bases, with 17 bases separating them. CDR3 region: CASSSLAGRGNQPQHF. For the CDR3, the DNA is TGTGCCAGCAGCTCGTTAGCCGGGAGAGGGAATCAGCCCCAGCATTTT.

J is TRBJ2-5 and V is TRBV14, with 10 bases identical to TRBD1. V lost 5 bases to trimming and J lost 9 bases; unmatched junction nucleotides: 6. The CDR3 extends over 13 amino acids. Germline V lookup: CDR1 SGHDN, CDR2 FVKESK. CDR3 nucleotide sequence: TGTGCCAGCAGCGGCGACAGGGGGCGCCCCCAGTACTTC. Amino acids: CASSGDRGRPQYF.

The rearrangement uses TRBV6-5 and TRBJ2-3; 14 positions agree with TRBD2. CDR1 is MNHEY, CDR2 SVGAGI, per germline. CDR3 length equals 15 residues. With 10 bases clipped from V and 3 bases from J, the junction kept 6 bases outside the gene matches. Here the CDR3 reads CATSGTSGRTDTQYF. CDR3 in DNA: TGTGCCACCTCCGGGACTAGCGGGAGAACAGATACGCAGTATTTT.